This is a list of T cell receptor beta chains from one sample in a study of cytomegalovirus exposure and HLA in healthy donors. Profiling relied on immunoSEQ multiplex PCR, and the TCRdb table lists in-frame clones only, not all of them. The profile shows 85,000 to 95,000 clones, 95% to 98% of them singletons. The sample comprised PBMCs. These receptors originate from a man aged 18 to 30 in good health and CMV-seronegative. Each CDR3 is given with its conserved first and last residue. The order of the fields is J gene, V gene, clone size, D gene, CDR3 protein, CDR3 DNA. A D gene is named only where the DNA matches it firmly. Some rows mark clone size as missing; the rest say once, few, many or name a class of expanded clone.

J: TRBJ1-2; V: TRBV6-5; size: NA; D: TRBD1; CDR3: CASSYGSTGGFGGYTF; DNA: TGTGCCAGCAGTTACGGGTCGACAGGGGGCTTTGGTGGCTACACCTTC
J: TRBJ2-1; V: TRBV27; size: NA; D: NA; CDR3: CASSFYNEQFF; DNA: TGTGCCAGCAGTTTTTATAATGAGCAGTTCTTC
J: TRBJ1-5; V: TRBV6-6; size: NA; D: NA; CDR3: CASLEHRDNQPQHF; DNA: TGTGCCTCCCTCGAACACAGGGACAATCAGCCCCAGCATTTT
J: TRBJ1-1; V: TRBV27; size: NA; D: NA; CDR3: CASSFRGRSTEAFF; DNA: TGTGCCAGCAGTTTCAGGGGCCGGAGCACTGAAGCTTTCTTT
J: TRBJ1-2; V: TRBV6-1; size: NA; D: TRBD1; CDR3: CASRSYRGGYTF; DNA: TGTGCCAGCAGATCTTACAGGGGTGGCTACACCTTC
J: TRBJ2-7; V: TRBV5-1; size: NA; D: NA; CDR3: CASSLEGSGVDEQYF; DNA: TGCGCCAGCAGCTTGGAGGGGTCGGGGGTCGACGAGCAGTACTTC
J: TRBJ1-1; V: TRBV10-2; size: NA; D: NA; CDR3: CASKLLTEANTEAFF; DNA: TGCGCCAGCAAATTATTGACAGAAGCGAACACTGAAGCTTTCTTT
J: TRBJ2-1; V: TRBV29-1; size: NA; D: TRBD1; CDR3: CSVRRGSSYNEQFF; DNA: TGCAGCGTTCGCAGGGGGAGCTCCTACAATGAGCAGTTCTTC
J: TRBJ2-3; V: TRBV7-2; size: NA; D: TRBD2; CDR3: CASSYGTSGRQGHTQYF; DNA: TGTGCCAGCAGCTACGGGACTAGCGGGAGGCAAGGGCATACGCAGTATTTT
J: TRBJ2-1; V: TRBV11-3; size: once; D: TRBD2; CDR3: CASSSGTSGRIDEQFF; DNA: TGTGCCAGCAGCTCCGGGACTAGCGGGAGGATCGATGAGCAGTTCTTC